This T cell receptor beta chain is drawn from a study of human T cells and chemical hapten exposure. Overall study results and limits: Donors were affected by alopecia, so their immune reaction might vary from that of healthy individuals.

Time point: patch test 1, 2 weeks after DPC sensitization. Treatment described: therapeutic diphenylcyclopropenone sensitization with weekly scalp DPC. A few counts support this clonotype. What it recognizes is unknown. TCRdb re-called the RACE reads with MiXCR, one entry per CDR3 protein. The sample lists 79,000 or so distinct CDR3 sequences, approximately 32% seen once, with 8.9% in the top ten. The V segment lost 6 bases and the J segment 5 bases; nucleotides outside the gene matches: 8. Germline CDR1 reads MDHEN; CDR2 reads SYDVKM. CDR3 length equals 14 residues. V is TRBV28 and J is TRBJ1-1, with TRBD1 matching over 8 bases. This TCR was sampled from a man aged 40-50 years with alopecia areata. Some clones in this sample may be carry-over from other donors' samples. Source: whole blood, taken in connection with sensitization to the hapten diphenylcyclopropenone (DPC). The CDR3 DNA is TGTGCCAGCAGACCAGGGGGCGGTTGGACTGAAGCTTTCTTT. This translates into CASRPGGGWTEAFF.